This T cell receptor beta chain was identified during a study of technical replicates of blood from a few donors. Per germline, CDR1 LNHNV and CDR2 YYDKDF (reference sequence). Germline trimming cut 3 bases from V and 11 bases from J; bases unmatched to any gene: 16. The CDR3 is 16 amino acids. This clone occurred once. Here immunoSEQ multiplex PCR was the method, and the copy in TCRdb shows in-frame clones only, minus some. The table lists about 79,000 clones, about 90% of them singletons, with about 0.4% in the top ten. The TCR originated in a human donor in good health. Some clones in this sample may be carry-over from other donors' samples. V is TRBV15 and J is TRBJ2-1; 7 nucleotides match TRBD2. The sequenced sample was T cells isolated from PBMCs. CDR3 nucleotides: TGTGCCACCAGCAGGAACACACTTGAGCGGGGATCTAAGCAGTTCTTC. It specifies CATSRNTLERGSKQFF.